This TCR beta chain was recorded in a study of blood T cell repertoires in COVID-19. Whole-study context: PBMCs, B-cell-depleted T cells, or T cells were the source of the cDNA or gDNA that made up the material.

The CDR3 has 12 amino acids. CDR1 is MNHEY and CDR2 is SMNVEV in the germline V gene (reference sequence). V lost 5 bases and J lost 2, with 5 bases in between. Seattle's cohort entered during active infection and was followed longitudinally. Assay used: immunoSEQ multiplex PCR; TCRdb lists only in-frame clones, some missing. This sample has about 530,000 clones, with roughly 91% found just once. The chain is built from TRBV27 and TRBJ2-3, with D unresolved. The receptor was derived from a woman aged 50 to 60 with COVID-19, enrolled during active disease. What was sequenced was peripheral blood. The CDR3, as DNA: TGTGCCAGCAGTGAACTCACAGATACGCAGTATTTT. Protein sequence: CASSELTDTQYF.